This paragraph covers one TCR beta chain sequence. This specimen belongs to a study of blood T cell repertoires in COVID-19. Study background: COVID-19 samples from acute and convalescent phases originated in the United States, Italy and Spain. T cells, B-cell-depleted T cells, or PBMCs provided the cDNA or gDNA that served as material.

Germline-derived CDR1 and CDR2 are KGHSH and LQKENI. The CDR3 sequence is 15 residues long. Deletions cut 8 bases from V and 4 bases from J, with 18 bases between. In the original analysis: From reference gene primer amplification, estimates of nucleated cell counts were derived. The repertoire was sequenced with immunoSEQ multiplex PCR; TCRdb's copy has only in-frame clones and lacks some. The V and J calls and clone size are taken from that table; D and trimming were inferred from the DNA. The sample carries 100,000 to 150,000 clones, over 70% recorded once. The material sequenced was peripheral blood. The TCR sequence derives from a man at least 80 years old with active or convalescent COVID-19. The rearrangement uses TRBV18 and TRBJ2-1; D is undetermined. CDR3 residues: CASRREVDSYNEQFF. CDR3 sequence (DNA): TGTGCCAGCCGGCGTGAGGTTGACTCTTACAATGAGCAGTTCTTC.